This entry features one TCR beta chain sequence. Other DNA sequences in this specimen translate into the identical CDR3. The CDR3 has 12 residues. Trimming took 2 bases from V and 2 from J, leaving 4 bases between them. Germline loops: CDR1 SGHDT, CDR2 YYEEEE. The table came from immunoSEQ multiplex PCR; TCRdb's copy has only in-frame clones and leaves some out. The table shows approximately 260,000 clones, with 70% to 90% occurring only once. These data belong to a study of blood T cell repertoires in COVID-19. Study overall: Sources were T cells, B-cell-depleted T cells, or PBMCs; the material itself was cDNA or gDNA.

This clonotype originated in a woman between 70 and 85 years old with acute or convalescent COVID-19. Sequenced: peripheral blood. This chain connects TRBV5-6 to TRBJ1-2; D remains unclear. The CDR3 is CASSLTNYGYTF. In nucleotides, the CDR3 is TGTGCCAGCAGCTTAACAAACTATGGCTACACCTTC.